This entry features one T cell receptor beta chain sequence. Antigen unknown. PCR amplification relied on 60 Vbeta primers (plus 13 Jbeta primers). The table came from immunoSEQ multiplex PCR; TCRdb's copy has only in-frame clones and leaves some out. This sample has fewer than 200,000 clones, with approximately 80% found just once. This entry belongs to a study of cytomegalovirus exposure and HLA in healthy donors. This cohort consisted of healthy bone marrow donors. There are 18 residues in the CDR3. V was clipped by 4 bases and J by 1 base, with 19 bases between them. The germline CDR1 and CDR2 sequences are MDHEN and SYDVKM. Points from the study as a whole: Previously analyzed data showed that most TCR beta V segments were productive at a frequency of about 90% or about 30%. In a later analysis, across HLA loci, associated TCR counts were highest for DRB1, lowest for HLA-C.

The source of this sequence is a woman aged 45 to 65 in good health and CMV-seronegative. The V call is TRBV28, the J call TRBJ2-2, with D possibly being TRBD2 (7 bases). The sequenced sample was PBMCs. For the CDR3, the DNA is TGTGCCAGCAGTTCACTTAGGGAGGGACACATGAACACCGGGGAGCTGTTTTTT. It translates to CASSSLREGHMNTGELFF.